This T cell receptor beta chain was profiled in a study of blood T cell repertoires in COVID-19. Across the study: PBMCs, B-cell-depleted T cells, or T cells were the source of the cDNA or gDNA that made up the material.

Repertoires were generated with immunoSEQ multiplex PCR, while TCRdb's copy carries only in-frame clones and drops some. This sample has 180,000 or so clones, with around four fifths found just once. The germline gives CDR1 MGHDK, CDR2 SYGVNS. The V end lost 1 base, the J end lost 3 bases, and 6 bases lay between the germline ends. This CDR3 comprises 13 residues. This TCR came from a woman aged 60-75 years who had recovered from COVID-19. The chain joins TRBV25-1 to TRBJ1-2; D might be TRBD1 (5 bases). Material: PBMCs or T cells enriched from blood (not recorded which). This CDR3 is CASSESGYYGYTF. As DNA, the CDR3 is TGTGCCAGCAGTGAATCAGGGTACTATGGCTACACCTTC.